This is a list of T cell receptor beta chains from one sample in a study of early stage breast cancer tumors. Produced via immunoSEQ multiplex PCR; TCRdb's table is partial and in-frame only. The sample includes 25,000 to 30,000 clones, around three quarters of them seen just once. The sequenced sample was blood. Every receptor here comes from a person in their sixties with breast cancer. Both conserved end residues are part of each CDR3. A D gene is named only where the DNA matches it firmly. Size tells how often a clone was seen (once, few, many) or the class of an expanded clone, and some rows leave it out.

clone size	D gene	V gene	J gene	CDR3 protein	CDR3 DNA
.	TRBD2	TRBV11-2	TRBJ2-1	CASILSGTYYNEQFF	TGTGCCAGCATCCTTAGCGGGACCTACTACAATGAGCAGTTCTTC
.	.	TRBV18	TRBJ2-2	CASSPGRTEFGELFF	TGTGCCAGCTCACCCGGCCGGACAGAATTCGGGGAGCTGTTTTTT
few	TRBD2	TRBV7-2	TRBJ2-7	CASSSRLAGAEQYF	TGTGCCAGCAGCTCAAGACTAGCGGGAGCCGAGCAGTACTTC
few	TRBD1	TRBV29-1	TRBJ2-1	CSGVGTGYNEQFF	TGCAGCGGAGTCGGGACAGGTTACAATGAGCAGTTCTTC
.	TRBD1	TRBV7-8	TRBJ2-7	CASSLNRDSPPYEQYF	TGTGCCAGCAGCTTAAATCGGGACAGTCCACCCTACGAGCAGTACTTC
.	TRBD2	TRBV4-3	TRBJ2-1	CASSQEGLADQEQFF	TGCGCCAGCAGCCAAGAAGGGCTAGCGGACCAGGAGCAGTTCTTC
.	.	TRBV7-9	TRBJ2-7	CASSLYLPEQYF	TGTGCCAGCAGCTTATATCTTCCCGAGCAGTACTTC
.	TRBD2	TRBV29-1	TRBJ2-1	CSAIAGGPNEQFF	TGCAGCGCCATAGCGGGAGGGCCAAATGAGCAGTTCTTC
.	.	TRBV4-3	TRBJ2-1	CASSQGLVGEQFF	TGCGCCAGCAGCCAAGGTCTAGTGGGTGAGCAGTTCTTC
few	.	TRBV7-2	TRBJ1-2	CASSPSGGGLNYGYTF	TGTGCCAGCAGCCCGTCGGGGGGAGGACTTAACTATGGCTACACCTTC
once	TRBD1	TRBV5-1	TRBJ2-4	CASSARQGATAKNIQYF	TGCGCCAGCAGCGCTAGACAGGGGGCCACAGCCAAAAACATTCAGTACTTC
.	.	TRBV7-2	TRBJ1-2	CASSLGVGERDGYTF	TGTGCCAGCAGCTTAGGGGTTGGAGAACGGGATGGCTACACCTTC
once	TRBD2	TRBV11-3	TRBJ2-7	CASSLDGGRAFGEQYF	TGTGCCAGCAGCTTAGATGGCGGGAGGGCCTTCGGCGAGCAGTACTTC
.	.	TRBV7-9	TRBJ2-7	CASSSPGSSLPYEQYF	TGTGCCAGCAGCTCACCCGGGTCTTCTTTGCCCTACGAGCAGTACTTC
.	.	TRBV28	TRBJ2-7	CASSFPTGPDEQYF	TGTGCCAGCAGTTTCCCCACAGGGCCGGACGAGCAGTACTTC